This T cell receptor (beta chain) comes out of a study of CD8 T cells in ankylosing spondylitis. The length of the CDR3 is 14 residues. Germline V lookup: CDR1 KGHSH, CDR2 LQKENI. Deletions cut 0 bases from V and 1 base from J, with 6 bases between. Worth noting for this clonotype: Its cognate antigen is unknown.

Researchers built TCR beta libraries using quantitative 5'-RACE with molecular barcodes. TCRdb re-called the 5' RACE reads with MiXCR, one entry per CDR3 protein. The sample contains around 430,000 distinct CDR3 sequences, approximately 17% of which appear only once. Findings and limits, study-wide: Reported data indicate significant enrichment of disease-linked clones within matched ankylosing spondylitis synovial fluid. A TCR beta motif of several highly homologous variants appeared characteristic of ankylosing spondylitis blood. Reactive arthritis synovial fluid and blood were previously reported to contain some motif variants.

The receptor comes from a male donor with ankylosing spondylitis. This chain links TRBV18 with TRBJ1-1; D call uncertain. The sequenced sample was blood, either unsorted or a sorted T cell fraction (not recorded which). The CDR3 reads CASSPPGKNTEAFF. Here the CDR3 DNA reads TGTGCCAGCTCACCACCAGGGAAGAACACTGAAGCTTTCTTT.